Listed below are T cell receptor beta chains from one sample, sequenced in a study of spatial heterogeneity in lung cancer. TCRdb ran MiXCR on the 5' RACE reads and lists one entry per CDR3 protein. Of about 120,000 distinct CDR3 sequences listed, 12% were seen once; the top ten hold approximately 17%. Sequenced here: PBMCs, sampled at follow-up. All receptors derive from a male donor with early-stage non-small cell lung cancer. CDR3s leave out the opening cysteine and the closing phenylalanine or tryptophan.

j_call	v_call	cdr3_aa
TRBJ1-6	TRBV7-9	ASRLGGYNSPLH
TRBJ1-4	TRBV4-1	ASSQDFRGPDEKLF
TRBJ2-3	TRBV7-9	ASSLGGPTDTQY
TRBJ1-1	TRBV12-3/TRBV12-4	ASSRQGEAF
TRBJ1-2	TRBV29-1	SAMANYGYT
TRBJ1-3	TRBV15	ATRAQGRNTIY
TRBJ2-1	TRBV12-3/TRBV12-4	ASSLVAGAPNEQF
TRBJ2-1	TRBV20-1	SARAFGTSASGSYNEQF
TRBJ1-6	TRBV11-3	ASSSLIDRDRDSPLH
TRBJ1-5	TRBV6-6	ASRDRASNQPQH
TRBJ2-1	TRBV28	ASSYSGGVSNEQF
TRBJ2-3	TRBV28	ASSLLGLAGVTDTQY
TRBJ1-5	TRBV20-1	SARDSRGNQPQH
TRBJ1-1	TRBV30	AWSRGPTTEAF
TRBJ2-2	TRBV30	AWSVRRELF
TRBJ2-7	TRBV4-3	ASSQDLRGGNSYEQY
TRBJ2-7	TRBV21-1	ASSARQGTYEQY
TRBJ1-2	TRBV28	ASSLLGRSTGTYT
TRBJ1-1	TRBV7-3	ASSPGQGEAF
TRBJ2-2	TRBV20-1	SARNWRHRSGELF
TRBJ1-6	TRBV20-1	SAQSGGSYNSPLH
TRBJ1-1	TRBV5-1	ASREGLGGSTEAF
TRBJ1-4	TRBV4-2	ASSPGQGIEKLF
TRBJ1-2	TRBV27	ASSSRDRLNYGYT
TRBJ2-1	TRBV10-3	AISGTGEANEQF
TRBJ2-2	TRBV10-3	ATRLSGELF
TRBJ2-7	TRBV19	ASQERRGDYEQY
TRBJ2-1	TRBV20-1	SARHRGFAYNEQF
TRBJ2-5	TRBV10-3	AMGGGEETQY
TRBJ2-7	TRBV12-3/TRBV12-4	ASSFRRPYEQY
TRBJ2-3	TRBV7-2	ASSSGLGGADTQY
TRBJ1-1	TRBV10-2	ATRQGNTEAF